The clone carrying this TCR beta chain showed up just a few times. Its antigen remains unknown. These data originate in a study of early T cells in non-severe SARS-CoV-2 infection. Study overall: The chains were unpaired, and the sequenced material was bulk RNA from unsorted whole blood.

Unique molecular identifiers were attached to individual cDNA molecules. TCRdb fed the 5' RACE reads into MiXCR, producing one record per CDR3 protein. The sample has approximately 90,000 distinct CDR3 sequences, approximately 17% seen once; the top ten hold roughly 4.7%. The length of the CDR3 is 12 residues. With 3 bases removed from V and 7 bases from J, the gap between germline ends came to 9 bases. Notes on the study in general: Sequences matched to VDJdb favored anti-spike CD8 responses, while private and CD4 specificities were missed.

The chain carries TRBV12-3 or TRBV12-4 and TRBJ1-1; D is uncertain. Specimen: whole blood, collected at baseline. This sequence was found in an adult who was a healthcare worker with PCR-confirmed SARS-CoV-2 infection or an uninfected control (not recorded which). This CDR3 is CASSFRQLEAFF. The CDR3 bases are TGTGCCAGCAGTTTTAGGCAGCTTGAAGCTTTCTTT.